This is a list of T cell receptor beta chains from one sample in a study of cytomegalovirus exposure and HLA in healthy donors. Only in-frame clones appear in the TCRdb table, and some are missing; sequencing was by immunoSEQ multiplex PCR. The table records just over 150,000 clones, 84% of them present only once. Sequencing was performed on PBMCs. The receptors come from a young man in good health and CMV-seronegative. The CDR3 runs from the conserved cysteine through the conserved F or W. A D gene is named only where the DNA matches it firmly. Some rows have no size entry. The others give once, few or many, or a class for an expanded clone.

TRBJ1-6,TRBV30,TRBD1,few,CALGDRNSPLHF,TGTGCCTTGGGGGACAGAAATTCACCCCTCCACTTT
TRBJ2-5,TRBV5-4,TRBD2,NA,CASSLGLAGGEETQYF,TGTGCCAGCAGCTTAGGACTAGCGGGGGGGGAAGAGACCCAGTACTTC
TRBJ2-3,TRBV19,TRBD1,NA,CASLSGQGTDTQYF,TGTGCCAGCTTATCGGGACAGGGGACAGATACGCAGTATTTT
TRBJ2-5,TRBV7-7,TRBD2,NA,CAILAGDLRETQYF,TGTGCCATCCTAGCGGGGGATCTCCGAGAGACCCAGTACTTC
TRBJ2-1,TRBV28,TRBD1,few,CASRTGTDNNEQFF,TGTGCCAGCAGAACCGGGACAGACAACAATGAGCAGTTCTTC
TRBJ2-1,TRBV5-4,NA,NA,CASSLKTGSSYNEQFF,TGTGCCAGCAGCTTAAAAACAGGGAGCTCCTACAATGAGCAGTTCTTC
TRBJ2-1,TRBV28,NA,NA,CASSQKGYRGFF,TGTGCCAGCAGTCAGAAAGGGTATCGGGGGTTCTTC
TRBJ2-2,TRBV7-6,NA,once,CAKAERETGELFF,TGTGCCAAGGCCGAGAGGGAGACCGGGGAGCTGTTTTTT
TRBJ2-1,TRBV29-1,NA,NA,CSEEGAGSEQFF,TGCAGCGAGGAGGGGGCCGGGAGTGAGCAGTTCTTC
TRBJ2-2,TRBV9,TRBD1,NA,CASSWGTGWTNTGELFF,TGTGCCAGCAGCTGGGGGACAGGGTGGACCAACACCGGGGAGCTGTTTTTT
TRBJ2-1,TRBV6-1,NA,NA,CASANLWSSNEQFF,TGTGCCAGCGCGAATCTCTGGAGTAGCAATGAGCAGTTCTTC
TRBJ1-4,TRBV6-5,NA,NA,CASSYSWSGLDEKLFF,TGTGCCAGCAGTTACTCGTGGAGTGGGTTGGATGAAAAACTGTTTTTT
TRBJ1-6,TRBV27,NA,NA,CASSLSPLSVSPLHF,TGTGCCAGCAGTTTATCGCCCCTATCGGTTTCACCCCTCCACTTT
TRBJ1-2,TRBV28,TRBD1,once,CASSSDRRITNYGYTF,TGTGCCAGCAGTTCGGACAGGCGGATTACTAACTATGGCTACACCTTC
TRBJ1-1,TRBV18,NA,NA,CVSSPRSQGSTEAFF,TGTGTCAGCTCACCACGGTCCCAGGGTTCCACTGAAGCTTTCTTT
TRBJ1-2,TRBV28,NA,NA,CASSLASNYGYTF,TGTGCCAGCAGTTTAGCGTCCAACTATGGCTACACCTTC
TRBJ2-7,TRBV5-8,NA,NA,CASSLPRRALLFDEQYF,TGTGCCAGCAGCTTGCCACGCAGGGCGCTCCTGTTTGACGAGCAGTACTTC
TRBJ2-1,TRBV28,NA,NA,CASRPPRPSNEQFF,TGTGCCAGCAGGCCTCCGCGGCCTAGTAATGAGCAGTTCTTC
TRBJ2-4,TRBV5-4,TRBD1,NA,CASSTDRGLDIQYF,TGTGCCAGCAGCACGGACAGGGGGCTGGACATTCAGTACTTC
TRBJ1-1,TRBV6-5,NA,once,CASSTGPTEAFF,TGTGCCAGCAGCACAGGGCCCACTGAAGCTTTCTTT
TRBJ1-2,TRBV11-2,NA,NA,CASSLGGGSYGYTF,TGTGCCAGCAGCTTAGGGGGGGGAAGCTATGGCTACACCTTC
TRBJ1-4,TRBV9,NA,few,CASSVAPWTANEKLFF,TGTGCCAGCAGCGTAGCACCTTGGACAGCTAATGAAAAACTGTTTTTT
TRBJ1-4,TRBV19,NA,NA,CASSSGAATNEKLFF,TGTGCCAGTTCCAGTGGGGCAGCAACTAATGAAAAACTGTTTTTT
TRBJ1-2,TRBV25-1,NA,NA,CASSETGNYGYTF,TGTGCCAGCAGTGAGACAGGAAACTATGGCTACACCTTC
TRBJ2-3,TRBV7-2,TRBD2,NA,CASSLEAGGALDTQYF,TGTGCCAGCAGCTTAGAGGCCGGGGGGGCCTTGGATACGCAGTATTTT